The 15 T cell receptor beta chains presented below share a single source sample, sequenced in a study of CD8 T cells in Susac syndrome. cDNA came from 0.5 to 1 ug RNA primed by random hexamers. TCRdb ran MiXCR on the immunoSEQ multiplex PCR reads and lists one entry per CDR3 protein. The table has over 200,000 distinct CDR3 sequences, more than 85% seen once; the top ten hold 0.082%. The source material was CD4+ T cells from PBMCs. The receptors were sampled from a human donor with multiple sclerosis.

V usage is TRBV12-3 or TRBV12-4 and J usage is TRBJ2-1; 11 bases agree with TRBD1. With 6 bases clipped from V and 6 bases from J, the junction kept 7 bases outside the gene matches. This CDR3 has 15 amino acids. The CDR3: CASSFTGQGVNEQFF. CDR3 coding DNA: TGTGCCAGCAGCTTTACGGGACAGGGGGTCAATGAGCAGTTCTTC.

The CDR3 region has the DNA TGTGCCAGCAGCCAAGACCATACCGGGGGTAATTCACCCCTCCACTTT. Encoded protein: CASSQDHTGGNSPLHF. The chain carries TRBV3-1 and TRBJ1-6; a weak D match, TRBD1 (5 bases). V lost 0 bases and J 6 bases, leaving 12 bases between the germline ends. The CDR3 consists of 16 residues. Germline-derived CDR1 and CDR2 are LGHDT and YNNKEL (reference sequence).

The gene calls are TRBV11-2 and TRBJ2-7; D might be TRBD1 (6 bases). Germline values: CDR1 SGHAT, CDR2 FQNNGV. The CDR3 spans 12 residues. V shed 5 bases and J shed 5 bases, with 10 bases lying between them. For the CDR3, the DNA is TGTGCCAGCAGCAACAGGGACCACGAGCAGTACGTC. It codes for CASSNRDHEQYV.

The rearrangement links TRBV12-3 or TRBV12-4 to TRBJ1-1; D gene unclear. V dropped 1 base and J dropped 0 bases, with 6 bases sitting between them. CDR3 size: 14 residues. The CDR3 nucleotides read TGTGCCAGCAGTTTAGGGGCAGTGAACACTGAAGCTTTCTTT. Protein product: CASSLGAVNTEAFF.

The rearrangement links TRBV20-1 to TRBJ2-5; the D is unclear. V shed 5 bases and J shed 5 bases, with 12 bases lying between them. This CDR3 comprises 12 residues. Germline CDR1 reads DFQATT; CDR2 reads SNEGSKA (reference sequence). In DNA form, the CDR3 reads TGCAGTGCTGGACCGGACGGGGAGACCCAGTACTTC. Protein sequence: CSAGPDGETQYF.

V and J are TRBV11-1 and TRBJ2-1, with D uncertain. CDR3 length: 12 residues. Per the germline V gene, CDR1 is SGHAT and CDR2 is FQDESV (reference sequence). The germline V and J ends were trimmed by 5 bases and 12 bases, with 14 bases remaining between them. This CDR3 is CASSPVPQVQFF. The CDR3 coding sequence is TGTGCCAGCAGCCCTGTGCCCCAGGTGCAGTTCTTC.

The chain couples TRBV3-1 to TRBJ2-7; no clear D gene. V gave up 4 bases and J gave up 4 bases, with 11 bases separating them. Per germline, CDR1 LGHDT and CDR2 YNNKEL (reference sequence). The CDR3 loop spans 13 amino acids. CDR3 region: CASSPNEAYEQYF. The CDR3 region has the DNA TGTGCCAGCAGCCCCAATGAGGCATACGAGCAGTACTTC.

The CDR3 loop reads CASSHGDTSTDTQYF. In DNA form, the CDR3 reads TGTGCCAGCAGCCATGGGGATACTAGCACAGATACGCAGTATTTT. The chain uses TRBV3-1 and TRBJ2-3; D remains unclear. V was pared by 3 bases and J by 0 bases, with 10 bases between. CDR3 length: 15 residues. CDR1 and CDR2 from the germline V gene are LGHDT and YNNKEL (reference sequence).

This clonotype was observed a single time. The V gene is TRBV29-1, the J gene TRBJ2-1, with D perhaps matching TRBD2 (6 bases). V was cut by 3 bases and J by 5 bases, with 8 bases left in between. Germline V gene data show CDR1 as SQVTM and CDR2 as ANQGSEA. The CDR3 is made up of 12 amino acids. The CDR3: CSVERGHNEQFF. Written as DNA, the CDR3 is TGCAGCGTTGAGCGGGGTCACAATGAGCAGTTCTTC.

CDR3 loop: CASSPGLAGLTGELFF. The DNA for the CDR3 is TGTGCCAGCAGCCCCGGACTAGCGGGGCTCACCGGGGAGCTGTTTTTT. The chain couples TRBV5-4 to TRBJ2-2; TRBD2 matches 12 bases. V gave up 4 bases and J gave up 4 bases; unmatched junction bases: 5. The CDR3 covers 16 residues. Germline values: CDR1 SGHNT, CDR2 YYREEE (reference sequence).

The chain joins TRBV20-1 to TRBJ2-3; D unresolved. The length of the CDR3 is 16 residues. Germline V gene sequence: CDR1 DFQATT, CDR2 SNEGSKA (reference sequence). The V and J ends lost 3 bases and 7 bases respectively, with 23 bases between them. CDR3: CSASHTSLVKGNTQYF. CDR3 nucleotide sequence: TGCAGTGCTAGTCACACGTCACTCGTAAAGGGAAATACGCAGTATTTT.

V and J are TRBV20-1 and TRBJ1-2, with D hard to call. Germline-derived CDR1 and CDR2 are DFQATT and SNEGSKA (reference sequence). The CDR3 totals 15 residues. V lost 1 base, J lost 8 bases, and 20 bases lay in between. The CDR3 DNA reads TGCAGTGCTAGAGTTCAGAAGAACTTCTTCCGGGGCTACACCTTC. Protein sequence: CSARVQKNFFRGYTF.

The chain recombines TRBV13 with TRBJ2-3; the match to TRBD2 covers 13 bases. The CDR3 sequence is 17 residues long. Germline CDR1 and CDR2: PRHDT and FYEKMQ (reference sequence). V shed 5 bases, J shed 0 bases, and the junction held 5 bases outside the gene matches. Written as DNA, the CDR3 is TGTGCCAGCAGCACCGGGACTAGCGGGGAAAGCACAGATACGCAGTATTTT. Translating it yields CASSTGTSGESTDTQYF.

V gene TRBV2 combines with J gene TRBJ1-2, with D maybe TRBD1 (6 bases). Trimming cost V 4 bases and J 4 bases, with 10 bases left between them. Germline CDR1 and CDR2: SNHLY and FYNNEI. The CDR3 contains 13 residues. The CDR3 sequence: CASSARGRYGYTF. The CDR3 nucleotides read TGTGCCAGCAGTGCCAGGGGACGCTATGGCTACACCTTC.

This chain joins TRBV19 and TRBJ2-7, with D perhaps given as TRBD1 or TRBD2 (5 bases each). Germline CDR1 and CDR2: LNHDA and SQIVND (reference sequence). The CDR3 length is 11 residues. Trimming stripped 5 bases from V and 13 bases from J, with 15 bases between. DNA of the CDR3: TGTGCCAGTAGTGCCCCCGGGACCGTCTACTTC. This translates into CASSAPGTVYF.